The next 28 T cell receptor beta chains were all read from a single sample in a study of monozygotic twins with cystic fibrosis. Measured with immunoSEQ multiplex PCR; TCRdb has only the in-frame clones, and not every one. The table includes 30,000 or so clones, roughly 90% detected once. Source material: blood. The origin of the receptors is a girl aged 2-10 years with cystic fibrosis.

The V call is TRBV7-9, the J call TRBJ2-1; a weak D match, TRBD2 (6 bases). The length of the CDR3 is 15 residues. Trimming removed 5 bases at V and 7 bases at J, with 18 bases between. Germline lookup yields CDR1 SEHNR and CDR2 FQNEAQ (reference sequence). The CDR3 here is CASSPGEGLLNEQFF. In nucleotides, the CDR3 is TGTGCCAGCAGCCCAGGAGAGGGACTTCTGAATGAGCAGTTCTTC.

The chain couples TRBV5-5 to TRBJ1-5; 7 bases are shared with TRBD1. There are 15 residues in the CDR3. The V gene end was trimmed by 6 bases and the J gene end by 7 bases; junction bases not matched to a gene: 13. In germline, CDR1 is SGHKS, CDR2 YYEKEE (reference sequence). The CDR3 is CASTPRGDSDQPQHF. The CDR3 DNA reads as TGTGCCAGCACCCCCCGGGGGGACAGTGACCAGCCCCAGCATTTT.

In nucleotides, the CDR3 is TGTGCCAGCAGTTTACCCGGGAGCGACGAAAACATTCAGTACTTC. It is translated as CASSLPGSDENIQYF. The rearrangement links TRBV28 to TRBJ2-4; D is perhaps TRBD2 (6 bases). The CDR3 has 15 amino acids. Trimming stripped 2 bases from V and 5 bases from J, with 13 bases between. Germline CDR1 and CDR2: MDHEN and SYDVKM.

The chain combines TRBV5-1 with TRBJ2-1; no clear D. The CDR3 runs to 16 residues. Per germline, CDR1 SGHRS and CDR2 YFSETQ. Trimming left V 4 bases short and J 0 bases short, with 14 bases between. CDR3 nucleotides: TGCGCCAGCAGCCCGCGAGCCGGGCCCTCCTACAATGAGCAGTTCTTC. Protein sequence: CASSPRAGPSYNEQFF.

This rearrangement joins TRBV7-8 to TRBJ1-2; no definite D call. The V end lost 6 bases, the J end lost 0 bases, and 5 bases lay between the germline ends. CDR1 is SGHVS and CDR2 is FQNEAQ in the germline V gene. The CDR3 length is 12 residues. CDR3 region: CASSAANYGYTF. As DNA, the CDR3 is TGTGCCAGCAGTGCCGCTAACTATGGCTACACCTTC. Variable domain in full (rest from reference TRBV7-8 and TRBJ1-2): GAGVSQSPRYKVAKRGQDVALRCDPISGHVSLFWYQQALGQGPEFLTYFQNEAQLDKSGLPSDRFFAERPEGSVSTLKIQRTQQEDSAVYLCASSAANYGYTFGSGTRLTVV.

The CDR3 sequence: CASRVQETQYF. The CDR3 region has the DNA TGTGCCAGCAGGGTACAAGAGACCCAGTACTTC. The chain joins TRBV2 to TRBJ2-5, with D unclear. V dropped 6 bases and J dropped 2 bases, with 4 bases sitting between them. CDR1 and CDR2 from the germline V gene are SNHLY and FYNNEI. The CDR3 extends over 11 amino acids.

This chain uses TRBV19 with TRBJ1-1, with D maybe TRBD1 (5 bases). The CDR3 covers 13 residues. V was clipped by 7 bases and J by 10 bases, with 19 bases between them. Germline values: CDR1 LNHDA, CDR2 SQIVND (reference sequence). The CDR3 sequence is CASTTDKGRGAFF. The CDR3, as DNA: TGTGCCAGTACGACGGATAAGGGGCGCGGAGCTTTCTTT.

The chain's CDR3 is CASSPQGGETQYF. DNA of the CDR3: TGTGCCAGCAGCCCGCAGGGCGGAGAGACCCAGTACTTC. The chain is built from TRBV5-4 and TRBJ2-5; maybe TRBD1 (5 bases). Deletions cut 4 bases from V and 4 bases from J, with 11 bases between. From germline, CDR1 is SGHNT and CDR2 YYREEE (reference sequence). The CDR3 runs 13 residues.

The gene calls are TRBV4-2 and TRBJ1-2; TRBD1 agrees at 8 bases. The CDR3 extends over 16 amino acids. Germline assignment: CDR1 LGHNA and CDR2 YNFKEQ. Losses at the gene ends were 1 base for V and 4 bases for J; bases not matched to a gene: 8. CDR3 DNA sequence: TGTGCCAGCAGCCAAGCGGGGGACAGGATCAGCTATGGCTACACCTTC. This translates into CASSQAGDRISYGYTF.

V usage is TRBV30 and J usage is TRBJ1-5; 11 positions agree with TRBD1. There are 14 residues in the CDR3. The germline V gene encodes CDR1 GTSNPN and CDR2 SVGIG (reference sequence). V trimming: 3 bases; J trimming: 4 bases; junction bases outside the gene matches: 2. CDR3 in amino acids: CAWSGTGGNQPQHF. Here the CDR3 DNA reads TGTGCCTGGAGCGGGACAGGGGGAAATCAGCCCCAGCATTTT.

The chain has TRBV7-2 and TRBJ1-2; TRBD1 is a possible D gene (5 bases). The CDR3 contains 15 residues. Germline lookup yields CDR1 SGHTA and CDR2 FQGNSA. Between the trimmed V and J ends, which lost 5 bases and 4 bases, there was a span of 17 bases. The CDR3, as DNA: TGTGCCAGCAGCGAACCCCTGGGGCCCGGCTATGGCTACACCTTC. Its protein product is CASSEPLGPGYGYTF.

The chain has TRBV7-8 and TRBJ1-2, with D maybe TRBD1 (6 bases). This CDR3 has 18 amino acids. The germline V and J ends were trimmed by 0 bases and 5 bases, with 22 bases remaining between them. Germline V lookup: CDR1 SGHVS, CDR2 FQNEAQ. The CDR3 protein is CASSLAGGAGEQFYGYTF. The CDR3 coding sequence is TGTGCCAGCAGCTTAGCAGGGGGGGCAGGGGAGCAATTTTATGGCTACACCTTC.

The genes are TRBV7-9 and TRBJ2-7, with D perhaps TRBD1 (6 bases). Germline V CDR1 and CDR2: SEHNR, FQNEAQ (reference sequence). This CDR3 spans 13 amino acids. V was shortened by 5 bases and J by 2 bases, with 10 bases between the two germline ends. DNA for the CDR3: TGTGCCAGCAGCCCCAGGGGAACCTACGAGCAGTACTTC. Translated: CASSPRGTYEQYF.

This CDR3 reads CASSRPRRDSGEETQYF. The CDR3 nucleotides read TGTGCCAGCAGCCGACCCCGGAGGGATAGCGGAGAGGAGACCCAGTACTTC. J is TRBJ2-5 and V is TRBV9; maybe TRBD2 (6 bases). V was cut by 4 bases and J by 5 bases, with 24 bases left in between. Germline V gene data show CDR1 as SGDLS and CDR2 as YYNGEE. The CDR3 has 17 residues.

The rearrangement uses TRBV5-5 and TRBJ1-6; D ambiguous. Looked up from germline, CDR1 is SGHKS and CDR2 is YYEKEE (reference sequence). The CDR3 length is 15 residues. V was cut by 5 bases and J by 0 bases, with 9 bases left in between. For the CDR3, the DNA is TGTGCCAGCAGTTCTAGTAGCTCCTATAATTCACCCCTCCACTTT. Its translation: CASSSSSSYNSPLHF.

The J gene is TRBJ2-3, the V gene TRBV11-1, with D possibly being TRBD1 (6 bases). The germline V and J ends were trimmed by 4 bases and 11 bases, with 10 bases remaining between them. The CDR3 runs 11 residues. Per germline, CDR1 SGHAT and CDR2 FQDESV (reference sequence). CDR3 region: CASSYRDMQYF. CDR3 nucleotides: TGTGCCAGCAGCTACCGGGACATGCAGTATTTT.

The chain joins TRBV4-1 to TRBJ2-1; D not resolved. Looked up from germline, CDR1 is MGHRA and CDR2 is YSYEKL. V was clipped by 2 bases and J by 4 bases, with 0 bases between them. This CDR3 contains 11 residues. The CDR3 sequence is CASSQYNEQFF. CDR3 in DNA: TGCGCCAGCAGCCAATACAATGAGCAGTTCTTC.

The CDR3 DNA is TGTGCCACCCCTGGGGGACCTCCGCTTTACGAGCAGTTCTTC. This translates into CATPGGPPLYEQFF. The chain couples TRBV28 to TRBJ2-1; the D call may be TRBD1 or TRBD2 (5 bases each). The germline gives CDR1 MDHEN, CDR2 SYDVKM. The length of the CDR3 is 14 residues. Deletions cut 10 bases from V and 10 bases from J, with 23 bases between.

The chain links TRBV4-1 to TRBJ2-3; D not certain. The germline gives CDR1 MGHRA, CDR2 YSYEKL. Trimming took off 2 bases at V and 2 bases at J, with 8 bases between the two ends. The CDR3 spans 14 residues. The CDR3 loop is CASSQITATDTQYF. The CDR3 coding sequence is TGCGCCAGCAGCCAAATAACAGCCACAGATACGCAGTATTTT.

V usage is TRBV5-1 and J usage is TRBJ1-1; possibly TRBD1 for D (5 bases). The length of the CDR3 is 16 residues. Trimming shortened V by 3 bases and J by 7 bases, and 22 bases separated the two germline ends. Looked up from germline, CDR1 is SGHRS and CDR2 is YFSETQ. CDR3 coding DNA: TGCGCCAGCAGCTGGACCCCCGGGGGTGGGGCAAATGAAGCTTTCTTT. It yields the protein CASSWTPGGGANEAFF.

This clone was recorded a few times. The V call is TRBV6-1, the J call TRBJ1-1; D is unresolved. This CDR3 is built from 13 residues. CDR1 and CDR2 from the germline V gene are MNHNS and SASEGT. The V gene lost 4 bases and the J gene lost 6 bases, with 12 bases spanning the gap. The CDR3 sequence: CASSVDPPAEAFF. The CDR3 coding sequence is TGTGCCAGCAGTGTGGACCCTCCGGCTGAAGCTTTCTTT.

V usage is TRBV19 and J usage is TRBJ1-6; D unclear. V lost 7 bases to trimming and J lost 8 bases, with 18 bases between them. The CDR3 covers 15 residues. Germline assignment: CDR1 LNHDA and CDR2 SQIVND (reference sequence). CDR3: CASTPNFNVHSPLHF. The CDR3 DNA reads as TGTGCCAGTACCCCGAATTTCAACGTACATTCACCCCTCCACTTT.

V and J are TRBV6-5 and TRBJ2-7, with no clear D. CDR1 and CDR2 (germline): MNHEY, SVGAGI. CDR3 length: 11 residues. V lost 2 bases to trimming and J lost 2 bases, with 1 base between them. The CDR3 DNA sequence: TGTGCCAGCAGTTACGCCTACGAGCAGTACTTC. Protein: CASSYAYEQYF.

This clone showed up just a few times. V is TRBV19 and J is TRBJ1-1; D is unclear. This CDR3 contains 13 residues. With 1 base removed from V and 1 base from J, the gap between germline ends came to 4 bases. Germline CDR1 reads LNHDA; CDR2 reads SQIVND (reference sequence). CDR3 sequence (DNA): TGTGCCAGTAGTATAGGAAGGAACACTGAAGCTTTCTTT. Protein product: CASSIGRNTEAFF.

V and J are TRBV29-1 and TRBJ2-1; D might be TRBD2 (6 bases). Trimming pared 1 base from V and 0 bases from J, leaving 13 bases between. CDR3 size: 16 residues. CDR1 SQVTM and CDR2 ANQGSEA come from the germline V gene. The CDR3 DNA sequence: TGCAGCGTTGAAGGTGGAGGCGGGAACTCCTACAATGAGCAGTTCTTC. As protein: CSVEGGGGNSYNEQFF.

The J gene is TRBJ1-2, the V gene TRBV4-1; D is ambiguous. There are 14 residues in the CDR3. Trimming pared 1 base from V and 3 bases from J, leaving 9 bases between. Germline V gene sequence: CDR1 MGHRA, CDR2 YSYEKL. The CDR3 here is CASSQGRTYYGYTF. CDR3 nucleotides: TGCGCCAGCAGCCAAGGAAGAACCTACTATGGCTACACCTTC.

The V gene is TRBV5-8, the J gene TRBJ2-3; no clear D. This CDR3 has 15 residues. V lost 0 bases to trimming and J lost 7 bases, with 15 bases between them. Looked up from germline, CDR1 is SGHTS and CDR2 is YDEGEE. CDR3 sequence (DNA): TGTGCCAGCAGCTTGGTGGCCTTTTCCCCCTATACGCAGTATTTT. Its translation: CASSLVAFSPYTQYF. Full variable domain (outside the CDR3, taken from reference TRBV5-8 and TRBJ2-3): EAGVTQSPTHLIKTRGQQATLRCSPISGHTSVYWYQQALGLGLQFLLWYDEGEERNRGNFPPRFSGRQFPNYSSELNVNALELEDSALYLCASSLVAFSPYTQYFGPGTRLTVL.

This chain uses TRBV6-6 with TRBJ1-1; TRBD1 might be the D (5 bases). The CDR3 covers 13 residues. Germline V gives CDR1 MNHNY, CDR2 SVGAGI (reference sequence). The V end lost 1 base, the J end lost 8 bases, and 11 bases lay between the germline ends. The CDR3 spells CASSYFGEGEAFF. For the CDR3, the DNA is TGTGCCAGCAGTTACTTCGGGGAGGGGGAAGCTTTCTTT.